A selection of T cell receptor beta chains follows, all from one sample in a study of T cells in Graves' hyperthyroidism and ophthalmopathy. TCRdb re-called the multiplex PCR reads through MiXCR, storing one row per CDR3 protein. The table records about 500,000 distinct CDR3 sequences, roughly 15% of them present only once. Source material: blood. The receptors derive from a woman between 18 and 29 years old with Graves' ophthalmopathy. The CDR3 runs from the conserved cysteine through the conserved F or W. A D gene is named only where the DNA matches it firmly. Expanded clones get a size class; other rows say once, few or many, or leave the size out.

d_call	v_call	clone_size	j_call	cdr3_aa	cdr3_nt
TRBD2	TRBV15	few	TRBJ2-3	CATGASGTNTDTQYF	TGTGCCACCGGGGCTAGCGGGACGAACACAGATACGCAGTATTTT
.	TRBV19	few	TRBJ1-1	CASSMLAANTEAFF	TGTGCCAGTAGTATGCTAGCAGCGAACACTGAAGCTTTCTTT
.	TRBV7-7	.	TRBJ2-7	CASSPSFGGEQYF	TGTGCTAGCAGCCCCTCCTTCGGCGGCGAGCAGTACTTC
TRBD2	TRBV19	.	TRBJ2-3	CASGAGGLNTQYF	TGTGCCAGCGGAGCGGGAGGGCTAAATACGCAGTATTTT
.	TRBV20-1	.	TRBJ2-4	CSAFRDIQYF	TGCAGTGCTTTCCGGGACATTCAGTACTTC
.	TRBV25-1	few	TRBJ1-5	CASSPLEGCNQPQHF	TGTGCCAGCAGTCCCCTGGAGGGGTGCAATCAGCCCCAGCATTTT
.	TRBV20-1	.	TRBJ1-5	CRRGANQPQHF	TGCAGGAGGGGGGCGAATCAGCCCCAGCATTTT
.	TRBV7-2	few	TRBJ2-3	CASSPRRGRGRGTDTQYF	TGTGCCAGCAGCCCTAGAAGGGGTAGGGGCCGAGGCACAGATACGCAGTATTTT
.	TRBV25-1	few	TRBJ1-6	CASSEGPHSYNSPLHF	TGTGCCAGCAGTGAGGGACCGCACTCCTATAATTCACCCCTCCACTTT
.	TRBV11-2	many	TRBJ2-5	CASSFISGGGETQYF	TGTGCCAGCAGCTTTATATCCGGGGGAGGCGAGACCCAGTACTTC
TRBD2	TRBV14	few	TRBJ2-5	CASSQEGQAGGRTQYF	TGTGCCAGCAGCCAAGAAGGTCAAGCGGGGGGACGGACCCAGTACTTC
.	TRBV20-1	.	TRBJ2-7	CSARDRRGGRDEQYF	TGCAGTGCTAGAGATCGGCGGGGAGGTAGGGACGAGCAGTACTTC
TRBD1	TRBV10-3	few	TRBJ2-3	CAITDEQGKTDTQYF	TGTGCCATCACCGACGAACAGGGGAAGACAGATACGCAGTATTTT
.	TRBV11-2	many	TRBJ1-3	CASSLQGLLGNTIYF	TGTGCCAGCAGCCTACAGGGTTTACTTGGAAACACCATATATTTT
.	TRBV5-8	.	TRBJ2-2	CASSLEWGQNTGELFF	TGTGCCAGCAGCTTGGAATGGGGACAAAACACCGGGGAGCTGTTTTTT
.	TRBV27	.	TRBJ1-2	CASSFWDNYGYTF	TGTGCCAGCAGTTTCTGGGACAACTATGGCTACACCTTC
.	TRBV28	.	TRBJ1-2	CATLTRDDYGYTF	TGTGCCACCCTAACCCGGGATGACTATGGCTACACCTTC
.	TRBV3-1	many	TRBJ1-6	CASSQDEAQTGDSPLHF	TGTGCCAGCAGCCAAGATGAGGCGCAGACGGGGGATTCACCCCTCCACTTT
.	TRBV20-1	many	TRBJ1-4	CSASDSGASGEKLFF	TGCAGTGCGTCAGACAGCGGGGCAAGTGGCGAAAAACTGTTTTTT
.	TRBV28	many	TRBJ2-2	CASSPGLSLGELFF	TGTGCCAGCAGTCCGGGACTTTCCCTCGGGGAGCTGTTTTTT
.	TRBV7-9	many	TRBJ1-1	CASSLSGVSTEAFF	TGTGCCAGCAGCCTCTCTGGGGTGAGCACTGAAGCTTTCTTT
TRBD1	TRBV18	many	TRBJ1-2	CASSPPGQNYGYTF	TGTGCCAGCTCACCTCCGGGACAGAACTATGGCTACACCTTC
.	TRBV20-1	many	TRBJ2-7	CSARDLKSNRPYEQYF	TGCAGTGCTAGAGATTTGAAGAGTAACCGACCCTACGAGCAGTACTTC
TRBD1	TRBV6-1	.	TRBJ1-6	CASMGQFYNSPLHF	TGTGCCAGCATGGGACAGTTTTATAATTCACCCCTCCACTTT
TRBD2	TRBV7-3	many	TRBJ2-7	CASSPLGGGLADSYEQYF	TGTGCCAGCAGCCCCCTCGGGGGTGGACTAGCGGATTCCTACGAGCAGTACTTC
TRBD1	TRBV4-3	many	TRBJ1-1	CASSQDRQGAMNTEAFF	TGCGCCAGCAGCCAAGATCGACAGGGGGCCATGAACACTGAAGCTTTCTTT
.	TRBV19	.	TRBJ1-2	CASSIEDGYTF	TGTGCCAGTAGTATAGAGGATGGCTACACCTTC
.	TRBV12-3/TRBV12-4	many	TRBJ1-5	CASSLGWQLNQPQHF	TGTGCCAGCAGTTTAGGATGGCAGCTCAATCAGCCCCAGCATTTT
TRBD2	TRBV7-9	.	TRBJ2-3	CASSPALAGGPSSADTQYF	TGTGCCAGCAGCCCCGCACTAGCGGGGGGGCCTAGTTCGGCAGATACGCAGTATTTT
.	TRBV20-1	.	TRBJ1-6	CSARNGEDYNSPLHF	TGCAGTGCTAGGAACGGGGAGGACTATAATTCACCCCTCCACTTT
TRBD2	TRBV3-1	.	TRBJ2-7	CASSQVPSGTSSYEQYF	TGTGCCAGCAGCCAAGTCCCTTCCGGGACTAGCTCCTACGAGCAGTACTTC
.	TRBV6-2/TRBV6-3	many	TRBJ1-6	CASSYVAGGFPPLHF	TGTGCCAGCAGTTACGTCGCAGGCGGGTTTCCACCCCTCCACTTT
TRBD2	TRBV20-1	.	TRBJ2-5	CSQRLAGVETQYF	TGCAGTCAACGACTAGCGGGAGTAGAGACCCAGTACTTC
.	TRBV7-2	few	TRBJ1-3	CASSPQGEGNTIYF	TGTGCCAGCAGCCCACAGGGCGAAGGAAACACCATATATTTT
TRBD1	TRBV24-1	few	TRBJ1-2	CATSSPNFAGGAYGYTF	TGTGCCACCAGCTCCCCAAACTTCGCAGGGGGCGCCTATGGCTACACCTTC
.	TRBV20-1	few	TRBJ1-2	CSARSPWITAELYGYTF	TGCAGTGCTAGAAGCCCTTGGATAACAGCCGAACTCTATGGCTACACCTTC
.	TRBV19	few	TRBJ2-7	CASRTSTAYEQYF	TGTGCCAGTCGGACTTCGACAGCCTACGAGCAGTACTTC
TRBD1	TRBV18	many	TRBJ1-1	CASSPTGINQANTEAFF	TGTGCCAGCTCACCGACAGGGATTAACCAAGCGAACACTGAAGCTTTCTTT
.	TRBV2	few	TRBJ2-5	CAHLGHPWGETQYF	TGTGCCCACCTGGGACACCCCTGGGGAGAGACCCAGTACTTC
.	TRBV30	few	TRBJ2-2	CAWTAWWLEDTGELFF	TGTGCCTGGACCGCCTGGTGGCTAGAGGACACCGGGGAGCTGTTTTTT
TRBD1	TRBV2	many	TRBJ1-1	CASSEGSTGEAFF	TGTGCCAGCAGTGAAGGGTCGACAGGGGAAGCTTTCTTT
.	TRBV11-2	many	TRBJ1-6	CASSYDRDYNSPLHF	TGTGCCAGCAGTTATGACCGGGACTATAATTCACCCCTCCACTTT